The entry below describes one TCR beta chain. The germline V and J ends were trimmed by 0 bases and 5 bases, with 12 bases remaining between them. The CDR3 contains 14 residues. Germline CDR1 SGHRS, CDR2 YFSETQ. Extracted from the samples, RNA was reverse transcribed into cDNA to serve as the sequencing template. TCRdb's copy holds only in-frame clones and misses some; the assay was immunoSEQ multiplex PCR. Of over 150,000 clones in the sample, 60% are singletons; the top ten hold about 0.69%. The sample comes from a study of CD8+ T cells in alopecia areata. Sample treatment: oral pan-JAK inhibitor, 5-10 mg twice daily.

The source is a human donor with alopecia areata. Sequenced here: CD4+ T cells sorted from blood, sampled at week 4, from a patient treated with tofacitinib. The J gene is TRBJ2-7, the V gene TRBV5-1; D possibly corresponds to TRBD2 (6 bases). The chain's CDR3 is CASSLDGRKDEQYF. The CDR3 region has the DNA TGCGCCAGCAGCTTGGACGGGAGAAAGGACGAGCAGTACTTC. Full variable domain (outside the CDR3, taken from reference TRBV5-1 and TRBJ2-7): KAGVTQTPRYLIKTRGQQVTLSCSPISGHRSVSWYQQTPGQGLQFLFEYFSETQRNKGNFPGRFSGRQFSNSRSEMNVSTLELGDSALYLCASSLDGRKDEQYFGPGTRLTVT.